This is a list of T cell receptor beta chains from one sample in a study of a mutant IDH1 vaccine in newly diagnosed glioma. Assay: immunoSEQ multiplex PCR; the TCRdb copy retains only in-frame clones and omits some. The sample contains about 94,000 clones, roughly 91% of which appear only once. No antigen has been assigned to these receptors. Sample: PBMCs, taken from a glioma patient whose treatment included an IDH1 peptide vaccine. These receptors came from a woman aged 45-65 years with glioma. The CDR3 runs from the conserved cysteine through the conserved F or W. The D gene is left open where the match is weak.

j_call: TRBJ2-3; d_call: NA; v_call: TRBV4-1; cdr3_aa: CASSQAGQYTDTQYF; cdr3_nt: TGCGCCAGCAGCCAAGCGGGGCAGTACACAGATACGCAGTATTTT
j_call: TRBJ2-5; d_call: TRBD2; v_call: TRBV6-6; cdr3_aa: CATRGDQETQYF; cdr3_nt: TGTGCCACACGGGGGGACCAAGAGACCCAGTACTTC
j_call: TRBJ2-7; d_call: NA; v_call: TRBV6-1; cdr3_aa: CASNPRGHSYEQYF; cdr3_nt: TGTGCCAGCAACCCTAGGGGACACTCCTACGAGCAGTACTTC
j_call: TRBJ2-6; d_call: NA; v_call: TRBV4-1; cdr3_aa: CASSQAGGSGANVLTF; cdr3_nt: TGCGCCAGCAGCCAAGCAGGGGGGTCTGGGGCCAACGTCCTGACTTTC
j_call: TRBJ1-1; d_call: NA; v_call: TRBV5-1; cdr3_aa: CASSLVRGSTEAFF; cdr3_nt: TGCGCCAGCAGCTTGGTTAGAGGGAGTACTGAAGCTTTCTTT
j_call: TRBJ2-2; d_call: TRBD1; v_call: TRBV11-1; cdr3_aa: CASSFGTGGLGELFF; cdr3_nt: TGTGCCAGCAGCTTTGGGACAGGGGGCCTCGGGGAGCTGTTTTTT
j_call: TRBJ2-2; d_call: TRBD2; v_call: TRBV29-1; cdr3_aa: CSVGRGVGGRGSTGELFF; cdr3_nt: TGCAGCGTTGGAAGAGGGGTTGGCGGGAGAGGAAGCACCGGGGAGCTGTTTTTT
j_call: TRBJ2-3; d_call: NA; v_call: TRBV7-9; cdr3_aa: CASRKGAPPDTQYF; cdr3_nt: TGTGCCAGCAGAAAAGGCGCCCCCCCAGATACGCAGTATTTT
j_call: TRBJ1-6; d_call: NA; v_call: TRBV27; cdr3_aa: CASSLARAGDSPLHF; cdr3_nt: TGTGCCAGCAGTTTAGCTCGGGCAGGGGATTCACCCCTCCACTTT
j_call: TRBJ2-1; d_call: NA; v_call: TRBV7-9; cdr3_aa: CASSFSGPYNEQFF; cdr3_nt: TGTGCCAGCAGCTTCTCGGGTCCCTACAATGAGCAGTTCTTC
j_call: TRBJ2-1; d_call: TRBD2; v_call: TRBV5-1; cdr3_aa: CATMPGLATNEQFF; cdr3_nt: TGCGCCACCATGCCGGGACTAGCGACGAATGAGCAGTTCTTC
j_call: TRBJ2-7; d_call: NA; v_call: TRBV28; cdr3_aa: CASSRSLGEQYF; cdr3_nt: TGTGCCAGCAGTCGGTCACTGGGAGAGCAGTACTTC
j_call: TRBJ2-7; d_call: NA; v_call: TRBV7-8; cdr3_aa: CASSPVPYEQYF; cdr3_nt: TGTGCCAGCAGCCCCGTACCTTACGAGCAGTACTTC
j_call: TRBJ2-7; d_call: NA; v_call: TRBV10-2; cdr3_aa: CASTPDISYEQYF; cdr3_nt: TGCGCCAGCACCCCGGATATCTCCTACGAGCAGTACTTC